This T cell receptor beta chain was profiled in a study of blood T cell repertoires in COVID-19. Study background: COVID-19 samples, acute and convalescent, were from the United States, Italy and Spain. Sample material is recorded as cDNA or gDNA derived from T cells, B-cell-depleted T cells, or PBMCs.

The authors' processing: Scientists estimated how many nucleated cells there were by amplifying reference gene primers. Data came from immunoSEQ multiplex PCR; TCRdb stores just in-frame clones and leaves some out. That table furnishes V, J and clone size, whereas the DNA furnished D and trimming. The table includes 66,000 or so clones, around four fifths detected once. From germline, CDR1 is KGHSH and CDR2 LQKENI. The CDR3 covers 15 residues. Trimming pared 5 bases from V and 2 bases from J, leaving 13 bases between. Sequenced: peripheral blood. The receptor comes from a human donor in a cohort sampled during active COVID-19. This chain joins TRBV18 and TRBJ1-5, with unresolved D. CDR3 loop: CASSTNRLGNQPQHF. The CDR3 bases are TGTGCCAGCTCAACCAACCGTCTAGGCAATCAGCCCCAGCATTTT.